The 30 T cell receptor beta chains below all came from one sample that was sequenced in a study of neurological immune-mediated disorders. MiXCR was run by TCRdb on the 5' RACE reads, yielding one entry per CDR3 protein. The sample yields nearly 60,000 distinct CDR3 sequences, roughly 3.2% seen once. The sequenced sample consisted of PBMCs. The origin of the receptors is a woman in her 30s with multiple sclerosis.

This clonotype was detected many times. The rearrangement links TRBV5-1 to TRBJ2-3; D perhaps matches TRBD2 (5 bases). In germline, CDR1 is SGHRS, CDR2 YFSETQ. V shed 0 bases and J shed 5 bases, with 13 bases lying between them. This CDR3 has 15 residues. Written as DNA, the CDR3 is TGCGCCAGCAGCTTGGTGGGGAGTCACGGAGATACGCAGTATTTT. This gives the protein CASSLVGSHGDTQYF.

At least ten counts were recorded for this clonotype. V and J are TRBV28 and TRBJ2-5; D unresolved. This CDR3 comprises 15 residues. Trimming left V 8 bases short and J 4 bases short, with 20 bases between. Germline lookup yields CDR1 MDHEN and CDR2 SYDVKM. Here the CDR3 reads CASHNEDAMGETQYF. CDR3 coding DNA: TGTGCCAGCCACAACGAGGACGCCATGGGAGAGACCCAGTACTTC.

This clonotype occurred many times. The chain has TRBV5-1 and TRBJ2-7; 7 bases align to TRBD1. V lost 3 bases and J lost 3; bases outside the gene matches: 9. Germline values: CDR1 SGHRS, CDR2 YFSETQ. CDR3 length: 15 residues. CDR3 sequence reads: CASSYGQVVNYEQYF. For the CDR3, the DNA is TGCGCCAGCAGCTATGGACAGGTGGTTAACTACGAGCAGTACTTC.

This clonotype occurred many times. The V call is TRBV5-1, the J call TRBJ2-1, with 8 bases that match TRBD1. CDR3 size: 15 residues. The trim removed 0 bases at V and 6 bases at J, leaving 5 bases unmatched. Germline-derived CDR1 and CDR2 are SGHRS and YFSETQ. CDR3 protein: CASSLGQGAINEQFF. The DNA for the CDR3 is TGCGCCAGCAGCTTGGGGCAGGGGGCAATCAATGAGCAGTTCTTC. Full variable domain (missing parts from reference TRBV5-1 and TRBJ2-1): KAGVTQTPRYLIKTRGQQVTLSCSPISGHRSVSWYQQTPGQGLQFLFEYFSETQRNKGNFPGRFSGRQFSNSRSEMNVSTLELGDSALYLCASSLGQGAINEQFFGPGTRLTVL.

The sample holds many counts of this clonotype. The genes are TRBV20-1 and TRBJ2-3; no definite D call. Germline CDR1 and CDR2: DFQATT and SNEGSKA (reference sequence). V lost 3 bases, J lost 2 bases, and 9 bases lay in between. This CDR3 is built from 13 residues. CDR3 bases: TGCAGTGCTAGGGCCGACCTCACAGATACGCAGTATTTT. This gives the protein CSARADLTDTQYF.

This clonotype was observed many times. The J gene is TRBJ1-5, the V gene TRBV20-1; 8 nucleotides match TRBD1. The CDR3 contains 14 residues. Germline V CDR1 and CDR2: DFQATT, SNEGSKA (reference sequence). V was pared by 3 bases and J by 6 bases, with 7 bases of the junction left unmatched. The CDR3 loop reads CSASPGGGGQPQHF. CDR3 in DNA: TGCAGTGCTAGCCCAGGGGGCGGCGGTCAGCCCCAGCATTTT.

This clonotype was seen a few times. This sequence joins TRBV5-6 and TRBJ2-7; possibly TRBD1 or TRBD2 for D (5 bases each). The V gene's germline CDR1 is SGHDT and CDR2 YYEEEE. The CDR3 is 14 residues long. V was cut by 4 bases and J by 0 bases, with 11 bases left in between. The CDR3 nucleotides read TGTGCCAGCAGCGGAGGTAGGGGCTCCTACGAGCAGTACTTC. It encodes CASSGGRGSYEQYF.

This clonotype was recorded many times. The CDR3 coding sequence is TGTGCCACCAGCAGCGCCCTTTGGGACAGCAGCACAGATACGCAGTATTTT. This translates into CATSSALWDSSTDTQYF. This sequence joins TRBV15 and TRBJ2-3; TRBD1 matches at 7 bases. The CDR3 runs to 17 residues. Germline CDR1 reads LNHNV; CDR2 reads YYDKDF (reference sequence). V lost 3 bases to trimming and J lost 0 bases; unmatched junction nucleotides: 9.

The table lists this clonotype with many counts. The CDR3 spells CASSQDTTGWGNEQFF. For the CDR3, the DNA is TGTGCCAGCAGCCAAGATACGACAGGGTGGGGGAATGAGCAGTTCTTC. The V gene is TRBV14, the J gene TRBJ2-1; 7 positions agree with TRBD1. Germline loops: CDR1 SGHDN, CDR2 FVKESK. The CDR3 loop spans 16 amino acids. After removal of 0 bases from V and 7 bases from J, the junction contained 9 bases not matched to a gene.

The table lists this clonotype with many counts. This chain uses TRBV29-1 with TRBJ2-7, with 7 bases identical to TRBD1. V lost 6 bases and J lost 7; bases outside the gene matches: 9. Germline V gene data show CDR1 as SQVTM and CDR2 as ANQGSEA. The CDR3 length is 12 residues. The CDR3 DNA follows: TGCAGCGTCCGACAGACAGGGATGGAGCAGTACTTC. Protein sequence: CSVRQTGMEQYF.

Ten or more counts support this clonotype. V is TRBV20-1 and J is TRBJ2-5; D might be TRBD2 (6 bases). CDR3 size: 13 residues. Germline V gene lookup returns CDR1 DFQATT and CDR2 SNEGSKA (reference sequence). V was shortened by 2 bases and J by 0 bases, with 7 bases between the two germline ends. The CDR3 region has the DNA TGCAGTGCTAGACGGGACTACCAAGAGACCCAGTACTTC. Amino acids: CSARRDYQETQYF.

This clonotype was seen many times. The chain links TRBV5-1 to TRBJ2-3, with 7 bases matching TRBD2. The CDR3 loop spans 17 amino acids. The germline CDR1 and CDR2 sequences are SGHRS and YFSETQ. After removal of 4 bases from V and 4 bases from J, the junction contained 15 bases not matched to a gene. Here the CDR3 DNA reads TGCGCCAGCAGCCCGCGGAGGGTAGCGGGTGGGTCAGATACGCAGTATTTT. It codes for CASSPRRVAGGSDTQYF.

Of note for this clonotype: This may stem from a read error, because a much larger clone lies one nucleotide away. V is TRBV3-1 and J is TRBJ1-5; tentative D call: TRBD1 (5 bases). The V gene's germline CDR1 is LGHDT and CDR2 YNNKEL (reference sequence). The CDR3 consists of 14 residues. CDR3 coding DNA: TGTGCCAGCAGCCAAAAGGGGAGCAATCAGCCCCAGAATTTT. This sequence encodes CASSQKGSNQPQNF.

This clonotype was picked up many times. The rearrangement uses TRBV20-1 and TRBJ1-3, with TRBD1 matching 7 bases. The CDR3 contains 15 residues. CDR1 and CDR2 from the germline V gene are DFQATT and SNEGSKA (reference sequence). The V segment lost 0 bases and the J segment 4 bases; nucleotides outside the gene matches: 6. The CDR3 region has the DNA TGCAGTGCTAGAGACGGCAGGGGGGCCGGAAACACCATATATTTT. As protein: CSARDGRGAGNTIYF.

This clonotype was detected many times. The chain couples TRBV24-1 to TRBJ2-1, with a weak D call TRBD2 (6 bases). The V end was cut by 6 bases, the J end by 10 bases, with 9 bases between. Germline V gene sequence: CDR1 KGHDR, CDR2 SFDVKD. This CDR3 has 11 amino acids. CDR3 loop: CATSRGNEQFF. For the CDR3, the DNA is TGTGCCACCAGTCGGGGGAACGAGCAGTTCTTC.

This clonotype has a count of ten or more. Compared with germline, one end of the junction differs, possibly owing to a read error. The rearrangement uses TRBV5-1 and TRBJ1-6; D not certain. There are 16 residues in the CDR3. Germline CDR1 and CDR2: SGHRS and YFSETQ. The CDR3 spells CASSLELGPGISPLNF. As DNA, the CDR3 is TGCGCCAGCAGCTTGGAACTAGGGCCCGGGATTTCACCCCTCAACTTT. Complete variable domain (other parts from reference TRBV5-1 and TRBJ1-6): KAGVTQTPRYLIKTRGQQVTLSCSPISGHRSVSWYQQTPGQGLQFLFEYFSETQRNKGNFPGRFSGRQFSNSRSEMNVSTLELGDSALYLCASSLELGPGISPLNFGNGTRLTVT.

There are many counts of this clonotype. The chain couples TRBV20-1 to TRBJ1-2; D remains ambiguous. Trimming cost V 2 bases and J 6 bases, with 13 bases left between them. Germline assignment: CDR1 DFQATT and CDR2 SNEGSKA (reference sequence). This CDR3 contains 13 residues. The CDR3: CSARIALSHGYTF. In DNA, the CDR3 is TGCAGTGCTAGAATCGCGCTAAGTCATGGCTACACCTTC.

This clonotype has a count of ten or more. The chain employs TRBV18 and TRBJ1-6; D is uncertain. Looked up from germline, CDR1 is KGHSH and CDR2 is LQKENI. Trimming took off 6 bases at V and 0 bases at J, with 12 bases between the two ends. The CDR3 has 16 amino acids. DNA of the CDR3: TGTGCCAGCTCCCCGGACTCTCGCTCCTATAATTCACCCCTCCACTTT. It codes for CASSPDSRSYNSPLHF.

This clonotype appeared a few times. The V and J genes are TRBV15 and TRBJ2-7, with D unresolved. This CDR3 region has 13 residues. Germline loops: CDR1 LNHNV, CDR2 YYDKDF (reference sequence). V was cut by 1 base and J by 0 bases, with 4 bases left in between. For the CDR3, the DNA is TGTGCCACCAGCAGAGGATCCTCCTACGAGCAGTACTTC. Protein: CATSRGSSYEQYF.

The table lists this clonotype with many counts. The V gene is TRBV12-3 or TRBV12-4, the J gene TRBJ2-1, with D possibly matching TRBD2 (5 bases). Trimming took 7 bases from V and 5 from J, leaving 9 bases between them. CDR3 length: 12 residues. The CDR3 sequence: CASMLAHNEQFF. As DNA, the CDR3 is TGTGCCAGCATGCTAGCCCACAATGAGCAGTTCTTC.

This clonotype was observed many times. V gene TRBV5-1 combines with J gene TRBJ2-7; 7 nucleotides agree with TRBD2. V trimming: 5 bases; J trimming: 2 bases; junction bases outside the gene matches: 10. Germline V CDR1 and CDR2: SGHRS, YFSETQ. This CDR3 comprises 15 residues. This CDR3 reads CASRLTPSGTYEQYF. In DNA, the CDR3 is TGCGCCAGCAGGCTCACTCCTAGCGGAACCTACGAGCAGTACTTC. The complete variable domain, with remaining parts taken from reference TRBV5-1 and TRBJ2-7, reads KAGVTQTPRYLIKTRGQQVTLSCSPISGHRSVSWYQQTPGQGLQFLFEYFSETQRNKGNFPGRFSGRQFSNSRSEMNVSTLELGDSALYLCASRLTPSGTYEQYFGPGTRLTVT.

The rearrangement links TRBV20-1 to TRBJ2-3; D is ambiguous. Trimming removed 6 bases at V and 4 bases at J, with 11 bases between. The CDR3 sequence is 12 residues long. Germline loops: CDR1 DFQATT, CDR2 SNEGSKA (reference sequence). CDR3 DNA: TGCAGTGCGAGCAGCAGGTCAGATACGCAGTATTTT. Residues: CSASSRSDTQYF.

In its sample, this clonotype was seen many times. This chain links TRBV12-3 or TRBV12-4 with TRBJ1-1; D gene ambiguous. The CDR3 runs to 15 residues. V lost 3 bases and J lost 0, with 11 bases in between. CDR3 in amino acids: CASSFAGAVNTEAFF. The CDR3 DNA sequence: TGTGCCAGCAGTTTTGCTGGCGCGGTGAACACTGAAGCTTTCTTT.

This clonotype was picked up many times. The chain joins TRBV7-9 to TRBJ2-3, with TRBD2 as a possible D gene (6 bases). Trimming removed 1 base from V and 2 bases from J, with 10 bases in between. In germline, CDR1 is SEHNR, CDR2 FQNEAQ (reference sequence). The CDR3 length is 15 residues. The chain's CDR3 is CASSLVGTVTDTQYF. The DNA of the CDR3 is TGTGCCAGCAGCTTAGTAGGGACTGTCACAGATACGCAGTATTTT.

This clonotype showed up many times. Germline is not matched at one junction end, which may reflect a read error. V is TRBV15 and J is TRBJ1-6; D possibly corresponds to TRBD1 (6 bases). The CDR3 runs 16 residues. Germline V lookup: CDR1 LNHNV, CDR2 YYDKDF (reference sequence). CDR3 bases: TGTGCCACCAGGTCCCGGCCGGCCAGGGGAGAGTCACCCCTCAACTTT. Translating it yields CATRSRPARGESPLNF. The full variable domain, rest sourced from reference TRBV15 and TRBJ1-6, is DAMVIQNPRYQVTQFGKPVTLSCSQTLNHNVMYWYQQKSSQAPKLLFHYYDKDFNNEADTPDNFQSRRPNTSFCFLDIRSPGLGDTAMYLCATRSRPARGESPLNFGNGTRLTVT.

This clonotype was counted ten times or more. The chain uses TRBV25-1 and TRBJ2-2, with a weak D call TRBD2 (6 bases). Germline V lookup: CDR1 MGHDK, CDR2 SYGVNS. There are 14 residues in the CDR3. Trimming stripped 4 bases from V and 2 bases from J, with 8 bases between. The CDR3 protein is CASSGDFNTGELFF. CDR3 sequence (DNA): TGTGCCAGCAGTGGGGACTTCAACACCGGGGAGCTGTTTTTT.

This clonotype came up many times. This chain joins TRBV24-1 and TRBJ1-5; 8 bases map to TRBD1. Germline CDR1 KGHDR, CDR2 SFDVKD. The CDR3 contains 15 residues. V lost 5 bases and J lost 2; bases outside the gene matches: 4. CDR3: CATSATGVGNQPQHF. For the CDR3, the DNA is TGTGCCACCAGTGCGACAGGGGTGGGCAATCAGCCCCAGCATTTT.

This clonotype has ten or more counts. The chain employs TRBV20-1 and TRBJ2-1; 13 nucleotides line up with TRBD2. V dropped 7 bases and J dropped 3; count of bases not matched to a gene: 9. The CDR3 is made up of 16 amino acids. Germline CDR1 DFQATT, CDR2 SNEGSKA (reference sequence). In nucleotides, the CDR3 is TGCAGTGTCCAGACACTAGCGGGAGGGATCTACAATGAGCAGTTCTTC. Encoded protein: CSVQTLAGGIYNEQFF.

This clonotype was recorded many times. The V gene is TRBV12-3 or TRBV12-4, the J gene TRBJ1-2, with 7 bases aligning to TRBD1. This CDR3 comprises 13 residues. Trimming took 5 bases from V and 4 from J; bases not matched to a gene: 4. CDR3 sequence reads: CASSPGTVYGYTF. The CDR3 coding sequence is TGTGCCAGCAGTCCCGGGACAGTCTATGGCTACACCTTC.

This clonotype was picked up a small number of times. This sequence joins TRBV20-1 and TRBJ2-5; D ambiguous. Trimming stripped 1 base from V and 1 base from J, with 13 bases between. The CDR3 is 15 amino acids. From germline, CDR1 is DFQATT and CDR2 SNEGSKA (reference sequence). CDR3 sequence (DNA): TGCAGTGCTAGAGCGGAAATCGCTCCCCAAGAGACCCAGTACTTC. Its translation: CSARAEIAPQETQYF.